Listed here are 24 T cell receptor beta chains from one sample, sequenced in a study of T cell repertoires in cytomegalovirus infection. TCRdb re-called the reads with MiXCR, one entry per CDR3 protein. Here the sample spans about 920,000 distinct CDR3 sequences, approximately 30% being singletons. Which antigens these TCRs recognize remains unknown. Sequenced material: cultured CD8+ T cells from PBMCs, taken from culture after CMV antigen stimulation. The origin of the receptors is a human donor in good health (CMV status not recorded). Some clones in this sample may be carry-over from other donors' samples.

In its sample, this clonotype was seen a few times. The chain is built from TRBV10-3 and TRBJ2-6; TRBD1 aligns across 7 bases. After removal of 9 bases from V and 1 base from J, the junction contained 9 bases not matched to a gene. Looked up from germline, CDR1 is ENHRY and CDR2 is SYGVKD. This CDR3 region has 16 residues. In DNA, the CDR3 is TGTGCCATATTGACAGGGACAAAATCTGGGGCCAACGTCCTGACTTTC. It encodes CAILTGTKSGANVLTF.

This clonotype was counted a few times. The rearrangement links TRBV29-1 to TRBJ1-2; D gene uncertain. Trimming left V 3 bases short and J 3 bases short, with 17 bases between. The CDR3 is made up of 15 amino acids. Germline V gene data show CDR1 as SQVTM and CDR2 as ANQGSEA. In nucleotides, the CDR3 is TGCAGCGTTGAGGACGCTGAGGGCAGCCACTATGGCTACACCTTC. Its translation: CSVEDAEGSHYGYTF.

The rearrangement joins TRBV27 to TRBJ2-1; D gene unclear. In germline, CDR1 is MNHEY, CDR2 SMNVEV (reference sequence). This CDR3 spans 15 amino acids. Trimming pared 6 bases from V and 0 bases from J, leaving 12 bases between. The CDR3 sequence: CASSATRSSYNEQFF. The DNA of the CDR3 is TGTGCCAGCAGCGCGACACGCAGCTCCTACAATGAGCAGTTCTTC.

This clonotype was seen a few times. The chain joins TRBV7-9 to TRBJ1-4; D possibly corresponds to TRBD1 (6 bases). CDR1 and CDR2 (germline): SEHNR, FQNEAQ (reference sequence). V lost 5 bases to trimming and J lost 2 bases, with 18 bases between them. This CDR3 region has 17 residues. The CDR3: CASSQPLGGGTNEKLFF. The CDR3 coding sequence is TGTGCCAGCAGCCAACCCCTCGGGGGGGGCACTAATGAAAAACTGTTTTTT.

This clonotype was seen more than once but under ten times. The chain carries TRBV6-6 and TRBJ2-5; 12 bases fit TRBD2. The length of the CDR3 is 17 residues. CDR1 is MNHNY and CDR2 is SVGAGI in the germline V gene (reference sequence). V was clipped by 4 bases and J by 5 bases; unmatched bases: 11. This chain's CDR3 is CASSSRLAGDPRETQYF. In DNA, the CDR3 is TGTGCCAGCAGTTCCCGACTAGCGGGGGACCCCCGGGAGACCCAGTACTTC.

This clonotype occurred a few times. The chain carries TRBV11-3 and TRBJ2-2; 10 nucleotides match TRBD2. With 4 bases clipped from V and 1 base from J, the junction kept 3 bases outside the gene matches. The CDR3 loop spans 16 amino acids. Germline V gene data show CDR1 as SGHNT and CDR2 as YENEEA. The CDR3: CASSSLAGENTGELFF. CDR3 sequence (DNA): TGTGCCAGCAGCTCCCTAGCGGGGGAGAACACCGGGGAGCTGTTTTTT.

Many counts were recorded for this clonotype. This chain connects TRBV6-5 to TRBJ1-3; 7 bases are a match to TRBD1. In germline, CDR1 is MNHEY, CDR2 SVGAGI. After removal of 6 bases from V and 3 bases from J, the junction contained 5 bases not matched to a gene. The CDR3 consists of 14 residues. CDR3 residues: CASSLTGDGNTIYF. CDR3 nucleotide sequence: TGTGCCAGCAGCCTTACAGGGGATGGAAACACCATATATTTT.

V usage is TRBV19 and J usage is TRBJ1-3; a weak D match, TRBD1 (6 bases). CDR3 size: 15 residues. Germline loops: CDR1 LNHDA, CDR2 SQIVND (reference sequence). V lost 3 bases, J lost 4 bases, and 13 bases lay in between. CDR3 in DNA: TGTGCCAGTAGTATCTCGGACAGTGGCGGAAACACCATATATTTT. Its protein is CASSISDSGGNTIYF.

This clonotype was counted ten times or more. This sequence joins TRBV7-6 and TRBJ1-2, with 9 bases aligning to TRBD1. The CDR3 contains 15 residues. Losses at the gene ends were 5 bases for V and 8 bases for J; bases not matched to a gene: 12. Germline values: CDR1 SGHVS, CDR2 FNYEAQ. The CDR3 nucleotides read TGTGCCAGCAGCCGCGTTTCCCGGGACAGGGTCGGCTACACCTTC. Protein sequence: CASSRVSRDRVGYTF.

This clonotype was picked up a small number of times. The chain uses TRBV27 and TRBJ2-2, with D uncertain. The CDR3 length is 13 residues. Trimming took 7 bases from V and 6 from J, leaving 12 bases between them. In germline, CDR1 is MNHEY, CDR2 SMNVEV (reference sequence). CDR3 DNA: TGTGCCAGCACGAGTGGCGAGGCCGGGGAGCTGTTTTTT. As protein: CASTSGEAGELFF.

This clonotype was counted ten times or more. The CDR3 bases are TGTGCTAGTGGCCAATCCACAGGGGAGCAGTACTTC. Encoded protein: CASGQSTGEQYF. This rearrangement joins TRBV12-5 to TRBJ2-7; TRBD1 is a possible D gene (6 bases). The germline gives CDR1 LGHNT, CDR2 FRNRAP. The CDR3 runs 12 residues. The V and J ends lost 6 bases and 7 bases respectively, with 13 bases between them. The full variable domain, with the rest looked up from reference TRBV12-5 and TRBJ2-7, is DARVTQTPRHKVTEMGQEVTMRCQPILGHNTVFWYRQTMMQGLELLAYFRNRAPLDDSGMPKDRFSAEMPDATLATLKIQPSEPRDSAVYFCASGQSTGEQYFGPGTRLTVT.

This clonotype has a count of ten or more. The V and J genes are TRBV27 and TRBJ2-1; D possibly corresponds to TRBD2 (5 bases). CDR1 and CDR2 from the germline V gene are MNHEY and SMNVEV (reference sequence). V was cut by 6 bases and J by 0 bases, with 9 bases left in between. The CDR3 runs to 14 residues. The CDR3 DNA reads as TGTGCCAGCAGCCAAGGGAGCTCCTACAATGAGCAGTTCTTC. Its translation: CASSQGSSYNEQFF.

This clonotype appeared a few times. J is TRBJ1-6 and V is TRBV7-8; no clear D gene. CDR3 length: 15 amino acids. Germline V CDR1 and CDR2: SGHVS, FQNEAQ. V was clipped by 1 base and J by 4 bases, with 8 bases between them. The CDR3 nucleotides are TGTGCCAGCAGCTTAGATGGGCAGTATAATTCACCCCTCCACTTT. Residues: CASSLDGQYNSPLHF.

The chain couples TRBV18 to TRBJ2-7; D may be TRBD1 (5 bases). The length of the CDR3 is 13 residues. Germline CDR1 reads KGHSH; CDR2 reads LQKENI. With 6 bases removed from V and 3 bases from J, the gap between germline ends came to 12 bases. CDR3 DNA: TGTGCCAGCTCCGGTGACAGTTACTACGAGCAGTACGTC. The encoded protein is CASSGDSYYEQYV.

The chain recombines TRBV5-5 with TRBJ1-1; no clear D gene. The length of the CDR3 is 13 residues. In germline, CDR1 is SGHKS, CDR2 YYEKEE (reference sequence). Trimming took off 4 bases at V and 1 base at J, with 8 bases between the two ends. CDR3 bases: TGTGCCAGCAGCCCCTGGAAGAACACTGAAGCTTTCTTT. Its protein product is CASSPWKNTEAFF.

This rearrangement joins TRBV7-3 to TRBJ2-5; tentative D call: TRBD2 (6 bases). This CDR3 contains 15 residues. V was shortened by 0 bases and J by 5 bases, with 13 bases between the two germline ends. Germline V gene data show CDR1 as SGHTA and CDR2 as FQGTGA. The CDR3 loop reads CASSLTGAGTETQYF. For the CDR3, the DNA is TGTGCCAGCAGCTTAACGGGCGCGGGGACGGAGACCCAGTACTTC.

This clonotype has more than one count but fewer than ten. The V gene is TRBV10-3, the J gene TRBJ2-7; 9 nucleotides align to TRBD1. V trimming: 2 bases; J trimming: 7 bases; junction bases outside the gene matches: 9. The germline V gene encodes CDR1 ENHRY and CDR2 SYGVKD. The CDR3 covers 15 residues. The CDR3 protein is CAISEPGTGNEEQYF. In nucleotides, the CDR3 is TGTGCCATCAGTGAGCCGGGGACAGGGAATGAGGAGCAGTACTTC.

Only a few counts were recorded for this clonotype. The chain couples TRBV7-2 to TRBJ1-1, with no clear D. The V gene's germline CDR1 is SGHTA and CDR2 FQGNSA. The CDR3 runs to 15 residues. With 1 base removed from V and 5 bases from J, the gap between germline ends came to 14 bases. The CDR3, as DNA: TGTGCCAGCAGCTTAGTTCCGGGAATGCGGACTGAAGCTTTCTTT. This encodes CASSLVPGMRTEAFF.

V gene TRBV5-1 combines with J gene TRBJ2-3; a weak D match, TRBD1 (6 bases). The CDR3 contains 18 residues. The germline V gene encodes CDR1 SGHRS and CDR2 YFSETQ. The V end was cut by 2 bases, the J end by 0 bases, with 19 bases between. CDR3 bases: TGCGCCAGCAGCTTACAGGGTTGGCGGATGCTTAGCACAGATACGCAGTATTTT. This gives the protein CASSLQGWRMLSTDTQYF. Full variable domain (remainder filled in from reference TRBV5-1 and TRBJ2-3): KAGVTQTPRYLIKTRGQQVTLSCSPISGHRSVSWYQQTPGQGLQFLFEYFSETQRNKGNFPGRFSGRQFSNSRSEMNVSTLELGDSALYLCASSLQGWRMLSTDTQYFGPGTRLTVL.

The table lists this clonotype with a few counts. This chain links TRBV27 with TRBJ1-4; 8 bases map to TRBD1. The germline V gene encodes CDR1 MNHEY and CDR2 SMNVEV (reference sequence). V shed 5 bases and J 3 bases; nucleotides not matched to a gene: 8. The CDR3 sequence is 16 residues long. CDR3 DNA sequence: TGTGCCAGCAGTGAGACAGGGGCGTTCGCTAATGAAAAACTGTTTTTT. This translates into CASSETGAFANEKLFF.

This clonotype was seen a handful of times. This chain's CDR3 is CASRSGSGSDEQFF. Here the CDR3 DNA reads TGTGCCAGTAGATCCGGTAGCGGTAGCGATGAGCAGTTCTTC. V and J are TRBV19 and TRBJ2-1, with D possibly being TRBD2 (6 bases). The ends were cut back, 6 bases at V and 8 bases at J, with 17 bases in the middle. The CDR3 totals 14 residues. Germline V lookup: CDR1 LNHDA, CDR2 SQIVND (reference sequence).

This clonotype was recorded many times. The J gene is TRBJ2-5, the V gene TRBV3-1, with D possibly called TRBD1 or TRBD2 (7 bases each). Germline lookup yields CDR1 LGHDT and CDR2 YNNKEL (reference sequence). The CDR3 is made up of 20 amino acids. V dropped 7 bases and J dropped 4 bases, with 34 bases sitting between them. The CDR3 coding sequence is TGTGCCAGCACCGAATTCGGCCAGGGGGTATTTGGTACGGGAGGAGAGACCCAGTACTTC. Translation: CASTEFGQGVFGTGGETQYF.

The genes are TRBV13 and TRBJ2-1; D possibly uses TRBD1 or TRBD2 (6 bases each). V was shortened by 3 bases and J by 1 base, with 19 bases between the two germline ends. The germline CDR1 and CDR2 sequences are PRHDT and FYEKMQ (reference sequence). The CDR3 has 18 amino acids. CDR3 DNA sequence: TGTGCCAGCAGCTTTAGTAGCCGGGGGCCGGAATCCTACAATGAGCAGTTCTTC. Its translation: CASSFSSRGPESYNEQFF.

V is TRBV6-1 and J is TRBJ2-1; perhaps TRBD2 as D (6 bases). Germline V CDR1 and CDR2: MNHNS, SASEGT. V dropped 7 bases and J dropped 4 bases, with 17 bases sitting between them. The CDR3 is made up of 15 amino acids. CDR3 DNA sequence: TGTGCCAGCAACCCAGGGACTTTTTTTTACAATGAGCAGTTCTTC. Translated: CASNPGTFFYNEQFF.